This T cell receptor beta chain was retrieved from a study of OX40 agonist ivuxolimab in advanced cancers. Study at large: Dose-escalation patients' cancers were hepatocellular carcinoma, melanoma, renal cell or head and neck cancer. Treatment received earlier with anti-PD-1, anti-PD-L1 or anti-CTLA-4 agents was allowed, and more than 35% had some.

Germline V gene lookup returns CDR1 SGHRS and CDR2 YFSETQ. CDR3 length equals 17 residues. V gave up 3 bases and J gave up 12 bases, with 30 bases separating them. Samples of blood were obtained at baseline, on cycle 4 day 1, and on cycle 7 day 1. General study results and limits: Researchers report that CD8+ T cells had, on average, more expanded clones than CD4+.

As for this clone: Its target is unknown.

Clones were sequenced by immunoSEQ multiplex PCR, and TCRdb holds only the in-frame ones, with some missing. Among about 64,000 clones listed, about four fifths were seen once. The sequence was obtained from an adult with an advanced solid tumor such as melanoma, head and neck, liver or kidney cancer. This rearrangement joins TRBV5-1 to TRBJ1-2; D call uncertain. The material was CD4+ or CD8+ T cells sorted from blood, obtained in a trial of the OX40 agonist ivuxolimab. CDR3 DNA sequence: TGCGCCAGCAGCTGGGGTTTGCAAGGCACGGGCCACTCGCTACACACCTTC. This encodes CASSWGLQGTGHSLHTF.